This T cell receptor (beta chain) was captured in a study of blood T cell repertoires in COVID-19. Original methodology: Nucleated cell counts were estimated from reference gene primer amplification. Sequenced by immunoSEQ multiplex PCR; TCRdb stores in-frame clones only, minus some. The V and J calls and clone size come from that table; D and trimming were worked out from the DNA. The data contain about 300,000 clones, about 89% of them singletons. The CDR3 runs to 17 residues. With 1 base removed from V and 2 bases from J, the gap between germline ends came to 15 bases. Germline lookup yields CDR1 LGHNT and CDR2 FRNRAP. Participants were aged roughly 18 to 95 years, lived in about 26 US areas, and enrolled virtually. Participants were placed into cohorts based on the clinical history they reported.

The chain has TRBV12-5 and TRBJ1-3; D possibly corresponds to TRBD1 (5 bases). Source material: PBMCs or T cells enriched from blood (not recorded which). The source is a woman aged 18-29 years who had recovered from COVID-19. This chain's CDR3 is CASGLDGGTGTGNTIYF. The DNA of the CDR3 is TGTGCTAGTGGTTTGGACGGAGGGACGGGGACTGGAAACACCATATATTTT.